This T cell receptor beta chain came from a study of cytomegalovirus exposure and HLA in healthy donors (dated by TCRdb to the late 2010s). As for the study more broadly: According to an earlier analysis of a few hundred of the donors, about 179 million T cells yielded 117 million unique TCR beta sequences and approximately 300 Gb of sequence data. Approximately 300 gigabases of sequencing data and around 80 million unique TCR sequences made up an early release that covered fewer than 650 HLA-typed donors. Of the roughly 400 genotyped donors, approximately 82% fell in the genetic ancestry cluster associated with self-reported Caucasian donors. The study aimed to test whether cataloging public T cell receptors could reveal signatures of past pathogen exposure. Using immunosequencing, the study profiled T cell repertoires from about 650 subjects and related those repertoires to cytomegalovirus serostatus. A separate validation cohort of some 130 different subjects was used in addition to the approximately 610-subject first cohort. High-throughput TCR immunosequencing, statistical association of individual TCRs with disease status, and machine learning were combined to predict cytomegalovirus infection status. A later analysis re-examined previously published TCR beta repertoires from 610 or so donors and added high-resolution HLA genotyping to investigate patterns of TCR occurrence. Rather than drawing on any new phenotypic data, the later analysis identified candidate immune exposures from TCR beta sequences and the way those sequences occurred across donors. An earlier analysis of approximately 630 of the donors applied high-throughput TCR beta sequencing to assess whether each TCR beta V gene segment acted as functional or pseudogenic. Donor age, sex, ethnicity and CMV serostatus were compiled alongside the repertoire data. In a later genetic analysis, genome-wide SNP genotypes for about three fifths of the 666 donors were used, and that subset was treated as a discovery cohort. All discovery cohort repertoires had been generated using a single sequencing platform. Class I and class II HLA loci were covered by the typing at four-digit resolution. The number of typed donors differed by locus: about 620-630 for A, B, C, DRB1 and DQB1; approximately 520 for DQA1; roughly 600 for DPA1; and roughly 470 for DPB1. Because of strong linkage in the cohort, roughly five DR-DQ haplotypes were treated as single units for association and clustering. On average, 235,054 unique TCR beta nucleotide sequences were sequenced per donor among several hundred genotyped donors of the cohort, with 15% to 20% of those sequences being non-productive.

Results and caveats for the whole study, not just this receptor: The study listed over 150 TCR beta chains as associated with cytomegalovirus. The sequencing pipeline was judged likely to have produced a cluster of highly shared sequence variants as a technical artifact. According to the authors, the approach could potentially be generalized to other disease states and immunological phenotypes. A further reported finding was that TCR beta sequences accurately predicted the HLA-A and HLA-B alleles for most subjects in the first cohort. Most CMV-associated TCR beta chains appeared to be HLA-restricted in a later analysis, and the HLA associations seemed to be driven largely by CMV exposure. For the cohort, immune exposure information was limited to CMV serostatus. When HLA alleles, especially DR and DQ, strongly co-occurred, attributing TCR associations to individual alleles was difficult. Three of the identified cytomegalovirus-associated TCR beta chains were confirmed in vitro to be specific for cytomegalovirus antigens. While some public TCRs were present in many individuals, most TCR sequences turned up only very rarely across donors. In a later analysis, HLA-associated TCR beta chains showed more clonal expansion and lower generation probabilities than non-associated chains that were equally common. The presence/absence analyses assumed that sequencing depth was roughly uniform across donors, and that assumption may not be true. A later genetic analysis associated a missense DCLRE1C variant with V-gene and J-gene trimming of TCR beta chains, and an independent cohort replicated the association. A later analysis found that TCR association rates varied across HLA loci, with DRB1 alleles showing the most associated TCRs and HLA-C alleles the fewest. In a later analysis, 16,951 TCR beta sequences were associated with specific HLA alleles at a false discovery rate of 0.05. About 17 rarely observed V segments, including chromosome 9 orphons, were excluded from the earlier analysis of almost 600 of the donors because counts were too low. According to a later analysis, parvovirus B19, influenza, CMV and Epstein-Barr virus appeared linked to several top co-occurrence clusters. Because HLA typing was unavailable for some donors at each locus, only the typed subset was used in association tests. The 87-base-pair reads could not distinguish some IMGT-functional V segments, including TRBV6-2 and TRBV6-3, so those segments were excluded. Correlated functional status among segregating V segments might be attributable to linkage disequilibrium, but an unknown experimental factor could not be ruled out. The classifier was reported to diagnose cytomegalovirus status with high specificity and sensitivity in both the original and validation cohorts. In an earlier analysis of roughly 560 of the donors, most TCR beta V segments were observed in productive rearrangements about 87% or about 30% of the time, broadly matching IMGT annotations. In a later genetic analysis, fewer N-insertions in productive TCRs were reported among donors in an Asian-associated ancestry cluster than the roughly 670-donor mean. Only TCR beta chains were sequenced in this cohort, and the absence of alpha or paired-chain data limited detectable features.

In total, 630 or so healthy bone marrow donors made up the cohort. Cohort members were all nominally healthy when sampled, although unrecorded immune exposures were likely present. The donor tested CMV seronegative and was one of the 352 seronegative cohort members. Each donor provided a peripheral blood sample, and peripheral blood mononuclear cells were used for TCR beta sequencing. The Qiagen DNeasy Blood Extraction Kit was used to extract genomic DNA from the blood cell samples. The table lists this clone with a count of one. Its cognate antigen has yet to be identified. Base qualities are not at hand, and no much larger clone is one base apart. Receptor amplification or capture employed the immunoSEQ multiplex PCR assay. For the multiplex PCR, a mixture combining 60 forward primers for TCR Vbeta segments and 13 reverse primers for TCR Jbeta segments was used. A multiplex PCR assay on genomic DNA amplified the CDR3 region of rearranged TCR beta genes. The Illumina HiSeq System was used to sequence the amplified TCR beta libraries as 87-base-pair reads. Per the source publication's procedure: A later analysis counted around 72 million unique TCR beta chains across the 690 or so repertoires, and 9 million to 14 million of these chains were shared by at least two donors. To remove PCR and sequencing errors, raw reads were error-corrected and collapsed into unique sequences using a nearest-neighbor algorithm that merged closely related sequences. To assign V, D and J gene segments, CDR3 sequences were aligned to IMGT reference sequences. For a sequence to be retained, a match of at least six nucleotides was required to both a V gene segment and a J gene segment. A rearrangement was called productive if the CDR3 had no stop codons and remained in frame with V and J, and every other rearrangement was called non-productive. CDR3 was defined according to IMGT convention as the region running from the second conserved V-encoded cysteine to the conserved J-encoded phenylalanine. Sequences without an unambiguous match to a single V gene segment were excluded from the earlier analysis of about 600 of the donors. In an earlier analysis of a few hundred of the donors, V segments were called functional above 56.7% productive rearrangements and were called segregating when the between-donor standard deviation exceeded 5%. A statistical classification framework was built to diagnose cytomegalovirus status from the catalog of TCR beta chain sequences. V and J gene assignment, in a later analysis, came from comparing TCR nucleotide sequences with IMGT/GENE-DB human TR gene sequences. A later analysis assigned CDR3 sequences and most-parsimonious VDJ recombination scenarios with the TCRdist pipeline. A later analysis defined each TCR beta chain by its CDR3 amino acid sequence plus V-gene family, and excluded reads lacking a unique V-gene family. To address suspected cross-contamination and a sequencing artifact, a later analysis removed approximately 590 highly shared, low-generation-probability nucleotide sequences. A later analysis calculated a clonal expansion index for each public chain from normalized within-repertoire ranks of inferred template counts. In a later analysis, generation probabilities were computed using a VDJ recombination model fitted to out-of-frame rearrangements, and the results were checked against IGoR. A later analysis scored TCR-TCR, TCR-HLA and TCR-CMV co-occurrence with hypergeometric tests, applying a repertoire-size bias correction to TCR pairs. In a later analysis, false discovery rates were estimated by permuting HLA or CMV assignments 20 times. In a later analysis, co-occurring TCRs were grouped with DBSCAN, and TCRdist sequence similarity was added when clustering was performed within HLA-allele-positive subsets. For co-occurrence clustering, repertoires with fewer than 30,000 or more than 120,000 public chains were excluded, along with about five repertoires with anomalous nucleotide sharing. TCRdb took over this immuneACCESS table, retaining in-frame rearrangements with V and J assigned. Such tables are incomplete; in checked studies, under half of the missing clones stem from an unresolved V gene, and the remainder is unexplained. V and J calls and clone size are as listed in that table; D and trimming were resolved from the DNA. This sample lists some 240,000 clones; almost 80% were detected once. The ten largest clones represent 3.8% of the sample.

The germline V gene encodes CDR1 SEHNR and CDR2 FQNEAQ (reference sequence). V is cut back by 5 bases and J by 2 bases, with 12 bases in the junction unmatched. Spanning cysteine to phenylalanine, the CDR3 consists of 16 amino acids. Just the 48-base CDR3 DNA is kept, in frame starting at base 1. The receptor's source is a male donor in good health and CMV-seronegative. Sequencing was carried out using PBMCs. Recombination joined TRBV7-9 with TRBJ2-7; 7 bases in the junction line up with TRBD2. The CDR3 region reads CASSPTLGLDAYEQYF. The DNA sequence is TGTGCCAGCAGCCCCACACTCGGACTAGATGCCTACGAGCAGTACTTC.